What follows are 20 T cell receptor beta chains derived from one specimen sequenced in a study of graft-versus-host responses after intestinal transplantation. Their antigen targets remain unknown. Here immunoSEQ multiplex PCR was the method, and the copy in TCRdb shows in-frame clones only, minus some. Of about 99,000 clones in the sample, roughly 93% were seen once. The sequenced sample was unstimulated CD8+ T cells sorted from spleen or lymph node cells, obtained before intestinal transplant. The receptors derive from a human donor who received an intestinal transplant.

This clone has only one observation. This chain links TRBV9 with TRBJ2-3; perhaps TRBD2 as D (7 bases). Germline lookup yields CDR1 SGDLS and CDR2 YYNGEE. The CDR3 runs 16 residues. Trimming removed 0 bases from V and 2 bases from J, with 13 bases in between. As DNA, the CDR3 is TGTGCCAGCAGCGTAGAGGGCGGGGGCCCCACAGATACGCAGTATTTT. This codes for CASSVEGGGPTDTQYF.

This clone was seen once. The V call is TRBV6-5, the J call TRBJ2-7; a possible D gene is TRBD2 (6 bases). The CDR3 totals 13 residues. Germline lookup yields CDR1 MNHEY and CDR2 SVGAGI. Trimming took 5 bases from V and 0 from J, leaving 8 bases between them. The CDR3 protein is CASSAGFSYEQYF. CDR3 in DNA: TGTGCCAGCAGTGCGGGATTCTCCTACGAGCAGTACTTC.

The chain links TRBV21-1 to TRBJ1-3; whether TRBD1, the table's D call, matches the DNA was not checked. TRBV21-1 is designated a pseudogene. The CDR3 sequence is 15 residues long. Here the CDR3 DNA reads TGTGCCAGCAGCAAAGGGACAGGGTCTGGAAACACCATATATTTT. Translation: CASSKGTGSGNTIYF.

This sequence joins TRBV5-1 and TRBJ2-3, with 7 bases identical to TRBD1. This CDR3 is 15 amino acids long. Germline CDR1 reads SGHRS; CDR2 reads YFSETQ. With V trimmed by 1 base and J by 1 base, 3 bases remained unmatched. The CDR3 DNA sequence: TGCGCCAGCAGCTTGAGACAGGGAGGCACAGATACGCAGTATTTT. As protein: CASSLRQGGTDTQYF.

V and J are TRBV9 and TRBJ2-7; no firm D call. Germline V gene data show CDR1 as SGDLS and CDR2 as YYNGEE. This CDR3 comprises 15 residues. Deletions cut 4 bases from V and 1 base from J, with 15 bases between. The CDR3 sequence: CASSRTGALSYEQYF. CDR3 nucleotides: TGTGCCAGCAGCCGTACTGGTGCCCTATCCTACGAGCAGTACTTC.

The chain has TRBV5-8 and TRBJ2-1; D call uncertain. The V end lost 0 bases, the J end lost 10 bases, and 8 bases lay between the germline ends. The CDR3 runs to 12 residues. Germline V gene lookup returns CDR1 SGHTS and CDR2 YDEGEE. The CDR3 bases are TGTGCCAGCAGCTTGGTTTCTAGGGAGCAGTTCTTC. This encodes CASSLVSREQFF. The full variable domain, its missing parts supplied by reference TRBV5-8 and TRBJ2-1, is EAGVTQSPTHLIKTRGQQATLRCSPISGHTSVYWYQQALGLGLQFLLWYDEGEERNRGNFPPRFSGRQFPNYSSELNVNALELEDSALYLCASSLVSREQFFGPGTRLTVL.

CDR3 nucleotides: TGCAGCGTTGAGCCGGGACAGGGGCACAATGAGCAGTTCTTC. Translation: CSVEPGQGHNEQFF. The chain recombines TRBV29-1 with TRBJ2-1; TRBD1 matches 10 bases. The V segment lost 3 bases and the J segment 5 bases; nucleotides outside the gene matches: 4. CDR3 length: 14 residues. The germline V gene has CDR1 SQVTM and CDR2 ANQGSEA.

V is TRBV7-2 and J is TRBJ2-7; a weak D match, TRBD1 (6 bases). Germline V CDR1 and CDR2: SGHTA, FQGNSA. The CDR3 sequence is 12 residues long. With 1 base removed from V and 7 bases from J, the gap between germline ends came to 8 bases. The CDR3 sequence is CASSLEGGEQYF. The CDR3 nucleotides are TGTGCCAGCAGCTTAGAAGGGGGAGAGCAGTACTTC.

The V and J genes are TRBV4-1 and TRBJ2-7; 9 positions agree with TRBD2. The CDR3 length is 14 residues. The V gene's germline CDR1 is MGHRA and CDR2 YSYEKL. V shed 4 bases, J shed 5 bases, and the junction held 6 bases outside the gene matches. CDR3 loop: CASSRPGLADEQYF. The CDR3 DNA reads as TGCGCCAGCAGCCGCCCGGGACTAGCCGACGAGCAGTACTTC.

CDR3 region: CASSVRTGSGGYTF. In DNA form, the CDR3 reads TGTGCCAGCAGCGTTAGAACAGGCTCCGGAGGCTACACCTTC. V and J are TRBV9 and TRBJ1-2, with a tentative D call TRBD1 (5 bases). There are 14 residues in the CDR3. The V end was cut by 2 bases, the J end by 8 bases, with 16 bases between. Germline V lookup: CDR1 SGDLS, CDR2 YYNGEE.

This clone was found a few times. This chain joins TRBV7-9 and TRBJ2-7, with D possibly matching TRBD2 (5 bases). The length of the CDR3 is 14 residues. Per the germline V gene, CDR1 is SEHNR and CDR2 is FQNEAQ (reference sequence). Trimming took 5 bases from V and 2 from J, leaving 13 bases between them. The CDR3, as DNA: TGTGCCAGCAGCGGGGTGGACGGGGCCTACGAGCAGTACTTC. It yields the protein CASSGVDGAYEQYF.

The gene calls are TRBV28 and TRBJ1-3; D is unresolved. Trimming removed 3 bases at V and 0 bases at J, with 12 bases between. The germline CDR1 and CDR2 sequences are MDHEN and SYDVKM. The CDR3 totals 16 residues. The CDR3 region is CASSFGGRFSGNTIYF. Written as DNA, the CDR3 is TGTGCCAGCAGTTTTGGAGGGAGATTCTCTGGAAACACCATATATTTT.

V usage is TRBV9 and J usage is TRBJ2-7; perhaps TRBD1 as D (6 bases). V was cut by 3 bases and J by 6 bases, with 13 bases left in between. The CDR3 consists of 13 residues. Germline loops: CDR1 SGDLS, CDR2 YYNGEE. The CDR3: CASSARQAGEQYF. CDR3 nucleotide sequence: TGTGCCAGCAGCGCCCGACAGGCAGGCGAGCAGTACTTC.

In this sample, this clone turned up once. For the CDR3, the DNA is TGTGCCATCAGTCCCTTGGTGTTTTCCTACAATGAGCAGTTCTTC. Translation: CAISPLVFSYNEQFF. The genes are TRBV10-3 and TRBJ2-1; D uncertain. Trimming took 5 bases from V and 1 from J, leaving 12 bases between them. The CDR3 is made up of 15 amino acids. Per the germline V gene, CDR1 is ENHRY and CDR2 is SYGVKD.

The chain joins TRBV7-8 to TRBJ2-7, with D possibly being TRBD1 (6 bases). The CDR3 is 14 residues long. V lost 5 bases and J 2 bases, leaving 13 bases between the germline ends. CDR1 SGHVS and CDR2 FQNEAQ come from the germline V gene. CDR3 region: CASSGPDSAYEQYF. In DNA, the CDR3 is TGTGCCAGCAGCGGGCCGGACAGTGCCTACGAGCAGTACTTC. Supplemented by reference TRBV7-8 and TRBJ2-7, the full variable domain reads GAGVSQSPRYKVAKRGQDVALRCDPISGHVSLFWYQQALGQGPEFLTYFQNEAQLDKSGLPSDRFFAERPEGSVSTLKIQRTQQEDSAVYLCASSGPDSAYEQYFGPGTRLTVT.

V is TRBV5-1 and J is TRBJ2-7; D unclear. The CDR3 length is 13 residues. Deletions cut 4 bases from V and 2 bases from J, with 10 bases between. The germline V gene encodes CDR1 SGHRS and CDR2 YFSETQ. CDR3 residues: CASSATETYEQYF. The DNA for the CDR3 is TGCGCCAGCAGCGCTACAGAGACCTACGAGCAGTACTTC. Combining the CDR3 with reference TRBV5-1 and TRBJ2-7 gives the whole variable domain KAGVTQTPRYLIKTRGQQVTLSCSPISGHRSVSWYQQTPGQGLQFLFEYFSETQRNKGNFPGRFSGRQFSNSRSEMNVSTLELGDSALYLCASSATETYEQYFGPGTRLTVT.

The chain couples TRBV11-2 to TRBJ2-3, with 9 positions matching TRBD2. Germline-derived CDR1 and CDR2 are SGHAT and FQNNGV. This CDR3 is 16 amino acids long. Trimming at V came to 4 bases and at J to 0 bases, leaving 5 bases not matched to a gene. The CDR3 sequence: CASSSYSGGSTDTQYF. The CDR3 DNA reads TGTGCCAGCAGCTCCTATAGCGGGGGAAGCACAGATACGCAGTATTTT.

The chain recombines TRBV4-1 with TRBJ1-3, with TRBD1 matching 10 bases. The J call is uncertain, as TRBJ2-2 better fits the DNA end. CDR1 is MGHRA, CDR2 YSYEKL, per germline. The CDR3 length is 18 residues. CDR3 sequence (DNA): TGCGCCAGCAGCCAAGGGGGGATCGACAGGGGGCTTGACGGGGAGCTGTTTTTT. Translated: CASSQGGIDRGLDGELFF.

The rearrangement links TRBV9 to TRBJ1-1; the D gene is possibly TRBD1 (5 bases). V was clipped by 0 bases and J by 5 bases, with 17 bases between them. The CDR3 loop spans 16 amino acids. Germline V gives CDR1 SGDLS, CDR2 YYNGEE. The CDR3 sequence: CASSVEDGDGGTEAFF. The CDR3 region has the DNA TGTGCCAGCAGCGTAGAGGACGGGGACGGAGGGACTGAAGCTTTCTTT.

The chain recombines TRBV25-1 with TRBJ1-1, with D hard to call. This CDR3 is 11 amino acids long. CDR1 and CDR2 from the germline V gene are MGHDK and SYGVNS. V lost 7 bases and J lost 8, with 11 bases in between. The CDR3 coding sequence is TGTGCCAGCATAGTCGGCTCAGAAGCTTTCTTT. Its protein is CASIVGSEAFF.